This T cell receptor beta chain was captured in a study of shared clonotypes between healthy human individuals. General observations from the study: A small donor pool kept down the genetic and exposure-history diversity that was represented. Sampling covered nothing but blood. Tissue TCR repertoires likely differ from those found in blood.

The replicate PCRs on unsorted PBMC were given 300 ng DNA, which is 25,000 to 35,000 T cell genomes. Sequencing used immunoSEQ multiplex PCR; TCRdb keeps in-frame clones, though not all of them. Among 530,000 or so clones listed, over 75% were seen once. About this clone: The antigen is not known.

Germline CDR1 reads MGHRA; CDR2 reads YSYEKL. The CDR3 is 16 residues long. With 0 bases clipped from V and 3 bases from J, the junction kept 6 bases outside the gene matches. The chain recombines TRBV4-1 with TRBJ2-7; TRBD2 aligns across 9 bases. The origin of this receptor is a woman in her thirties or forties in good health. Some clones in this sample may be carry-over from other donors' samples. The sequenced material came from PBMCs. CDR3 bases: TGCGCCAGCAGCCAAGATTGGGTAGCGGGAGTCTACGAGCAGTACTTC. This translates into CASSQDWVAGVYEQYF.